The T cell receptor beta chain under discussion was sequenced for a study of T cell responses to AZD1222 COVID-19 vaccine. Clones were read by immunoSEQ multiplex PCR, and TCRdb kept only the in-frame ones, dropping some. The table has about 83,000 clones, approximately 90% seen once. This CDR3 has 10 residues. The germline V gene has CDR1 DFQATT and CDR2 SNEGSKA (reference sequence). Between the trimmed V and J ends, which lost 5 bases and 5 bases, there was a span of 7 bases. V is TRBV20-1 and J is TRBJ2-7; D is unclear. The receptor was isolated from an adult in good health. The material sequenced was peripheral blood, taken on day 0 of MenACWY control vaccination. The CDR3 bases are TGCAGTGCTGGAAGAGACGAGCAGTACTTC. Translation gives CSAGRDEQYF.